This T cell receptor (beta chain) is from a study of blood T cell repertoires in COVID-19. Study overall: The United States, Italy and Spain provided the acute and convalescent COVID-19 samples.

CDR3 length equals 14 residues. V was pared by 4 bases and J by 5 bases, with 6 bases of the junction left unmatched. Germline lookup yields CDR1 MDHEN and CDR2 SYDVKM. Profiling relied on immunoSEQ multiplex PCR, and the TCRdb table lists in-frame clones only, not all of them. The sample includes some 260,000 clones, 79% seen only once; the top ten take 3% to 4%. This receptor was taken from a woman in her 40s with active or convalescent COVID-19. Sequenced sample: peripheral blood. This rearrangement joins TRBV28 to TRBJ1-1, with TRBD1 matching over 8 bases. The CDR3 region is CASSSQGEFTEAFF. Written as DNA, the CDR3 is TGTGCCAGCAGTTCACAGGGGGAGTTTACTGAAGCTTTCTTT.